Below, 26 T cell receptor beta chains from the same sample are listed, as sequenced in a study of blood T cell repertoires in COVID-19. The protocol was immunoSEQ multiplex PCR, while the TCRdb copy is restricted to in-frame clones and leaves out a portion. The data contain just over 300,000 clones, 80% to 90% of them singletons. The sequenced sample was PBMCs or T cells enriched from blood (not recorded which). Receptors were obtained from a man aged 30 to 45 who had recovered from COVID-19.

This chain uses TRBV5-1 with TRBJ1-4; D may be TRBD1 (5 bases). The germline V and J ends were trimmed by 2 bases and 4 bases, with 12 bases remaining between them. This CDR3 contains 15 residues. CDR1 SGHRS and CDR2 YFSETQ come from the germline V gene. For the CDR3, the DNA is TGCGCCAGCAGCTTCGGGGAGGGGATTAATGAAAAACTGTTTTTT. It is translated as CASSFGEGINEKLFF.

CDR3: CASGVGTSINYGYTF. The CDR3 nucleotides are TGTGCCAGCGGCGTAGGGACATCGATTAACTATGGCTACACCTTC. The chain links TRBV19 to TRBJ1-2; the D gene is possibly TRBD1 (6 bases). V was pared by 9 bases and J by 1 base, with 18 bases between. Germline V lookup: CDR1 LNHDA, CDR2 SQIVND (reference sequence). This CDR3 has 15 residues.

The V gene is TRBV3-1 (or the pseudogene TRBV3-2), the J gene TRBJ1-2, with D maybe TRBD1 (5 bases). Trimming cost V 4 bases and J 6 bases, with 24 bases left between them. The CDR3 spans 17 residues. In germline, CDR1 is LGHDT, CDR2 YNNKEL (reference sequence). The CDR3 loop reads CASSRTLDSAPWNGYTF. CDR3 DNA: TGTGCCAGCAGCCGTACCCTAGACAGTGCCCCTTGGAATGGCTACACCTTC.

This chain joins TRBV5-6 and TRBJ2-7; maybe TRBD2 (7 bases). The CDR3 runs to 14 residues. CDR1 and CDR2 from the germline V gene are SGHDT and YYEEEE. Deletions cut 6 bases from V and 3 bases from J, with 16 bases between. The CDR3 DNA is TGTGCCAGCAACTCGGCGGGGGCCAGCTACGAGCAGTACTTC. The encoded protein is CASNSAGASYEQYF.

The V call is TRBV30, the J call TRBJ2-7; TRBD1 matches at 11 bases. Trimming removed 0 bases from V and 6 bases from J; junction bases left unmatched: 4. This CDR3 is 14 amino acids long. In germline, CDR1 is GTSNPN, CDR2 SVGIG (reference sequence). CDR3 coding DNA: TGTGCCTGGAGTGTACCCGGGACAGGGGGCGAGCAGTACTTC. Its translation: CAWSVPGTGGEQYF.

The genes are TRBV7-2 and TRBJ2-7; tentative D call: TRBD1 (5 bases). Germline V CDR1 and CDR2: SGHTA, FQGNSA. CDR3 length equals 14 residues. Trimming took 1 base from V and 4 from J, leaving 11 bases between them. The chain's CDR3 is CASSLDPGPYEQYF. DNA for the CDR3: TGTGCCAGCAGCTTAGATCCAGGGCCATACGAGCAGTACTTC.

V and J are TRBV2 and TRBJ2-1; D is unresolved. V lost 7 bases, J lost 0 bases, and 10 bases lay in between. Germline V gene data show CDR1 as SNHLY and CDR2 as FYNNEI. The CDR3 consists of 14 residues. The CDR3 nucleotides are TGTGCCAGCACAGCAGCTAGCTCCTACAATGAGCAGTTCTTC. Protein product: CASTAASSYNEQFF.

The DNA of the CDR3 is TGTGCCAGCAGTTACGACAGTTGGGGCGTGGATGAGCAGTTCTTC. Translating gives CASSYDSWGVDEQFF. V gene TRBV6-5 combines with J gene TRBJ2-1, with a tentative D call TRBD1 (5 bases). CDR1 and CDR2 (germline): MNHEY, SVGAGI. The CDR3 is 15 amino acids. V dropped 2 bases and J dropped 8 bases, with 16 bases sitting between them.

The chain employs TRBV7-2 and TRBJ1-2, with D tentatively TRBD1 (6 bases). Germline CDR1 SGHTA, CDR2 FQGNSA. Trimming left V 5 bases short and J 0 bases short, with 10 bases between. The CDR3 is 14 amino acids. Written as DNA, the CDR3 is TGTGCCAGCAGCCCAGGGGCAGCTAACTATGGCTACACCTTC. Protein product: CASSPGAANYGYTF.

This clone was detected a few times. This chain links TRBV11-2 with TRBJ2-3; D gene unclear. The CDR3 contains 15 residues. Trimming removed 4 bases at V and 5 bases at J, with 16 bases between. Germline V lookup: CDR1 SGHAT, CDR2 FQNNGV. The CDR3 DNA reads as TGTGCCAGCAGCTCTCCGTCACGATCACAAGATACGCAGTATTTT. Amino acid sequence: CASSSPSRSQDTQYF.

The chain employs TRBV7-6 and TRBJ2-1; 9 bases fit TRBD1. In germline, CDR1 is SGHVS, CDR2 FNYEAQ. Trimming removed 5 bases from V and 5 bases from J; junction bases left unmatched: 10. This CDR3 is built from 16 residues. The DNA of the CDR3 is TGTGCCAGCAGCCTCGGGACAGGGAGATCTAACAATGAGCAGTTCTTC. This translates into CASSLGTGRSNNEQFF. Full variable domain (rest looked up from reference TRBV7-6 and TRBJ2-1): GAGVSQSPRYKVTKRGQDVALRCDPISGHVSLYWYRQALGQGPEFLTYFNYEAQQDKSGLPNDRFSAERPEGSISTLTIQRTEQRDSAMYRCASSLGTGRSNNEQFFGPGTRLTVL.

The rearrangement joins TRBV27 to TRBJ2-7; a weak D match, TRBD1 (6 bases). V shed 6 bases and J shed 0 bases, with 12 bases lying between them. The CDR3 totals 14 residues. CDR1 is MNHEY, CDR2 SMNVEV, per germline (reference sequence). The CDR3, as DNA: TGTGCCAGCAGAACCGGGACAACCTCCTACGAGCAGTACTTC. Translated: CASRTGTTSYEQYF.

This CDR3 reads CASSPGTVSLYGYTF. In nucleotides, the CDR3 is TGTGCCAGCAGCCCTGGGACAGTCAGTTTGTATGGCTACACCTTC. The V call is TRBV7-9, the J call TRBJ1-2, with TRBD1 identical over 7 bases. The CDR3 totals 15 residues. Germline V lookup: CDR1 SEHNR, CDR2 FQNEAQ (reference sequence). With 5 bases clipped from V and 5 bases from J, the junction kept 11 bases outside the gene matches. Looking up the rest from reference TRBV7-9 and TRBJ1-2 gives the full variable domain: DTGVSQNPRHKITKRGQNVTFRCDPISEHNRLYWYRQTLGQGPEFLTYFQNEAQLEKSRLLSDRFSAERPKGSFSTLEIQRTEQGDSAMYLCASSPGTVSLYGYTFGSGTRLTVV.

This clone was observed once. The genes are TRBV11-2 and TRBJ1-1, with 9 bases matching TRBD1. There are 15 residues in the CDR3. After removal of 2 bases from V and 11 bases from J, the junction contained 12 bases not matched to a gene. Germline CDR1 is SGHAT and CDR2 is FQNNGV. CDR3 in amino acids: CASSLSVVGDRVAFF. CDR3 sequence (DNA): TGTGCCAGCAGCTTATCTGTCGTGGGGGACAGGGTCGCTTTCTTT.

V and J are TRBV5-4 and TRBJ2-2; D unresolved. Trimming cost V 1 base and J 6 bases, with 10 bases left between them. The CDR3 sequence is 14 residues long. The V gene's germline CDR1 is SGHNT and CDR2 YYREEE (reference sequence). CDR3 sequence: CASSLFSTSGELFF. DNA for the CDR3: TGTGCCAGCAGCTTGTTTAGTACTTCCGGGGAGCTGTTTTTT.

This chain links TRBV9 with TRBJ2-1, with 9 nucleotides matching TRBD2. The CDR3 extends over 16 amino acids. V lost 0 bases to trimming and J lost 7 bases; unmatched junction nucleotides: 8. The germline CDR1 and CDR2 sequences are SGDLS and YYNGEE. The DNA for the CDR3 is TGTGCCAGCAGCGTAGCTGGGGCGGGGGGGCCGAATGAGCAGTTCTTC. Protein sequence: CASSVAGAGGPNEQFF.

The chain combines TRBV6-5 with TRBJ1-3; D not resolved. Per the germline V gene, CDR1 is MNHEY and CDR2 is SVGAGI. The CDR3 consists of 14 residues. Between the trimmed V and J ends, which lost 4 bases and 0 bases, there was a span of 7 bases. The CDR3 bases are TGTGCCAGCAGTTCCCCCAGCTCTGGAAACACCATATATTTT. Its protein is CASSSPSSGNTIYF.

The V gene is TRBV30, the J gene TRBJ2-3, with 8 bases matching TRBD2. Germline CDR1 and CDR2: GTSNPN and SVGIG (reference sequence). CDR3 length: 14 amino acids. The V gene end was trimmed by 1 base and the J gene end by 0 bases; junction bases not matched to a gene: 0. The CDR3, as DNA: TGTGCCTGGAGTGGCGGGGGGAGCACAGATACGCAGTATTTT. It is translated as CAWSGGGSTDTQYF. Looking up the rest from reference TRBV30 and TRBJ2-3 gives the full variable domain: SQTIHQWPATLVQPVGSPLSLECTVEGTSNPNLYWYRQAAGRGLQLLFYSVGIGQISSEVPQNLSASRPQDRQFILSSKKLLLSDSGFYLCAWSGGGSTDTQYFGPGTRLTVL.

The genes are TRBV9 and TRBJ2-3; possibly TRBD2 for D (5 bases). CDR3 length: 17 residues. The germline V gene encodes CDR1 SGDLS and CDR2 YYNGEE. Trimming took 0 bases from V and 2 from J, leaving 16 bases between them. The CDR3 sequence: CASSVGGLLTPTDTQYF. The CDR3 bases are TGTGCCAGCAGCGTAGGAGGACTCCTTACCCCCACAGATACGCAGTATTTT.

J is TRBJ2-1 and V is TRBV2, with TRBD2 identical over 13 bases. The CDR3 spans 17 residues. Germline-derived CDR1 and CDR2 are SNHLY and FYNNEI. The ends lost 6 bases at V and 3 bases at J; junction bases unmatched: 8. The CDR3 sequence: CASRTGLAGTLYNEQFF. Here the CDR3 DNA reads TGTGCCAGCAGGACGGGACTAGCGGGGACCCTCTACAATGAGCAGTTCTTC.

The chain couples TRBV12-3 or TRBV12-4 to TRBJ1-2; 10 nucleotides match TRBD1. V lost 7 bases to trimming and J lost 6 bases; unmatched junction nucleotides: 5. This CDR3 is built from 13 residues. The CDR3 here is CASNDRGRNGYTF. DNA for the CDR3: TGTGCCAGCAACGACAGGGGGCGGAATGGCTACACCTTC.

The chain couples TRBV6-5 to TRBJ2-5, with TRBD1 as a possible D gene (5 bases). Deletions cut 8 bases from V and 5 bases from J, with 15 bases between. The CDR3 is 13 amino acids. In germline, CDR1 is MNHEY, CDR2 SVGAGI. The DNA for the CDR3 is TGTGCCAGCGACAAGGGGTTACAGGAGACCCAGTACTTC. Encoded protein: CASDKGLQETQYF.

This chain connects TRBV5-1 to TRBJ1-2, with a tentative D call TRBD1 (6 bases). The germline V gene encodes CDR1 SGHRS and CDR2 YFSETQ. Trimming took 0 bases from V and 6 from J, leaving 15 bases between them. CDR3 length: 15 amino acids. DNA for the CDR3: TGCGCCAGCAGCTTGGACAGGGTAGGTCTTCATGGCTACACCTTC. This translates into CASSLDRVGLHGYTF.

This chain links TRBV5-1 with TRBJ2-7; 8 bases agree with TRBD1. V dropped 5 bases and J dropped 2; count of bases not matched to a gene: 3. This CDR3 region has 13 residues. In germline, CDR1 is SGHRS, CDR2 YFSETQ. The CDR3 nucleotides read TGCGCCAGCAGAGGACAGGGTGCCTACGAGCAGTACTTC. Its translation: CASRGQGAYEQYF.

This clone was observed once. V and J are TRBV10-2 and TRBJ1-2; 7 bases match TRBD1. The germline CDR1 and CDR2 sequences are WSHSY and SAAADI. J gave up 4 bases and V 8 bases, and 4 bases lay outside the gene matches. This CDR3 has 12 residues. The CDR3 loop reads CASGGQFYGYTF. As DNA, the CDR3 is TGCGCCAGCGGGGGACAGTTCTATGGCTACACCTTC.

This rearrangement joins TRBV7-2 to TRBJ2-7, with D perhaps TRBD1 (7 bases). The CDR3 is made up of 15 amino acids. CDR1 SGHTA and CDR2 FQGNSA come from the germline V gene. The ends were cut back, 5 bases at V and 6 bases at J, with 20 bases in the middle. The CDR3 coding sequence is TGTGCCAGCAGCCAAGAGCGGAGGGGGCGCACCGAGCAGTACTTC. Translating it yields CASSQERRGRTEQYF.